The rows below give T cell receptor beta chains drawn from one sample of a study of blood T cells in healthy people across ages. TCRdb ran MiXCR on the 5' RACE reads and lists one entry per CDR3 protein. The table shows around 1,000,000 distinct CDR3 sequences, with under 30% occurring only once. The data were also submitted as part of a second study, on T cells of mothers and their children.

The specimen sequenced was blood. The receptors were gathered from a girl aged 2 to 10 in good health. Both conserved end residues are part of each CDR3. A D gene is named only where the DNA matches it firmly. Part of the rows lack a size; the others show once, few, many or a class for expanded clones.

j_call	clone_size	v_call	d_call	cdr3_nt	cdr3_aa
TRBJ2-1	few	TRBV7-2	-	TGTGCCAGCAGCTTATTATCCCCCGTATACAATGAGCAGTTCTTC	CASSLLSPVYNEQFF
TRBJ1-6	-	TRBV9	-	TGTGCCAGCAGCGTAGAAGATGGAAGAGACTCACCCCTCCACTTT	CASSVEDGRDSPLHF
TRBJ2-7	few	TRBV12-3/TRBV12-4	-	TGTGCCAGCAGTTTCTATGGACACCTCTACGAGCAGTACTTC	CASSFYGHLYEQYF
TRBJ2-1	-	TRBV7-9	-	TGTGCCAGCAGCTCACTTTCGACAGGTTTAATCTACAATGAGCAGTTCTTC	CASSSLSTGLIYNEQFF
TRBJ2-7	many	TRBV28	TRBD2	TGTGCCAGCAGACAACCCGGACTAGCCTACGAGCAGTACTTC	CASRQPGLAYEQYF
TRBJ2-1	-	TRBV2	-	TGTGCCAGCAGTGGGCGGAGGGGCCCGTACAATAAGCAGTTCTTC	CASSGRRGPYNKQFF
TRBJ1-1	few	TRBV11-2	-	TGTGCCAGCACCCTATCCAGGGACACTGAAGCTTTCTTT	CASTLSRDTEAFF
TRBJ1-2	-	TRBV20-1	TRBD1	TGCAGTGCTAGAGACCGGGACAGGGGGAGTTCTGGCACCTTC	CSARDRDRGSSGTF
TRBJ1-3	-	TRBV29-1	-	TGCAGCGTTGAGGGGTTGGGTGACACCATATATTTT	CSVEGLGDTIYF
TRBJ2-5	-	TRBV20-1	-	TGCAGTGCTAGATCGGAGGCGAGCCTACCCAATGAGCGGTTCTTC	CSARSEASLPNERFF
TRBJ1-1	-	TRBV7-2	-	TGTGCCAGCAGCCCGAACGGATTGAACACTGAAGCTTTCTTT	CASSPNGLNTEAFF
TRBJ2-3	few	TRBV7-3	TRBD2	TGTGCCAGCAGCTTAATGGGCGGGGGGACCACAGATACGCAGTATTTT	CASSLMGGGTTDTQYF
TRBJ1-6	few	TRBV4-1	-	TGCGCCAGCAGCCAAGTTGACAGGCAACCCCTCCACTTT	CASSQVDRQPLHF
TRBJ1-1	few	TRBV7-2	-	TGTGCCAGCAGCTTAGGCCGGCAGGGGTTGAACACTGAAGCTTTCTTT	CASSLGRQGLNTEAFF
TRBJ1-4	few	TRBV15	-	TGTGCCACCAGCAGAGAGGGGTCCGGGGATGAAAAACTGTTTTTT	CATSREGSGDEKLFF
TRBJ2-7	few	TRBV29-1	TRBD1	TGCAGCGTTTACAGTGACAGGGGCTACGAGCAGTACTTC	CSVYSDRGYEQYF
TRBJ2-1	few	TRBV27	-	TGTGCCAGCAGTTTCGGTAGCCGGGACCCCAATGAGCAGTTCTTC	CASSFGSRDPNEQFF
TRBJ2-5	few	TRBV20-1	-	TGCAGTGCTAGAAGTAGACAAGAGACCCAGTACTTC	CSARSRQETQYF
TRBJ2-3	few	TRBV9	-	TGTGCCAGCAGCCGGGCGGGGACCACAGATACGCAGTATTTT	CASSRAGTTDTQYF
TRBJ2-1	few	TRBV28	TRBD2	TGTGCCAGCAGCCACCCCCTAGCGGGTTTACACAATGAGCAGTTCTTC	CASSHPLAGLHNEQFF
TRBJ2-7	few	TRBV4-3	-	TGCGCCAGCAGCCAAGATCACAGCTCCTACGAGCAGTACTTC	CASSQDHSSYEQYF
TRBJ2-6	-	TRBV21-1	-	TGTGCCAGCAGCAAAGATGGGGGGGGCTCTGGGGCCAACGTCCTGACTTTC	CASSKDGGGSGANVLTF
TRBJ2-7	-	TRBV7-9	TRBD2	TGTGCCAGCAGCTTAGATGCAGCGGGGGGGCACGAGCAGTACTTC	CASSLDAAGGHEQYF
TRBJ1-3	few	TRBV7-7	-	TGTGCTAGCAGCTTCGGGAATACCTCTGGAAACACCATATATTTT	CASSFGNTSGNTIYF
TRBJ2-3	many	TRBV4-1	TRBD2	TGCGCCAGCAGCCAAGGAGCGGGGCTGACAGATACGCAGTATTTT	CASSQGAGLTDTQYF
TRBJ2-1	few	TRBV29-1	-	TGCAGCGTTGACTCTAATTATAACAATGAGCAGTTCTTC	CSVDSNYNNEQFF
TRBJ2-7	few	TRBV28	-	TGTGCCAGCAGTTTCAGGGAGGACTACTACGAGCAGTACTTC	CASSFREDYYEQYF
TRBJ1-4	-	TRBV29-1	-	TGCAGCGTAAGAGCATGGGGGCGAGGGGAAAAACTGTTTTTT	CSVRAWGRGEKLFF
TRBJ1-2	-	TRBV12-3/TRBV12-4	-	TGTGCCAGCAGTTCACTCCGTTTAATGAACTATGGCTACACCTTC	CASSSLRLMNYGYTF
TRBJ2-3	few	TRBV7-3	TRBD1	TGTGCCAGCAGCTTACGAGGGGGCCAGAGAGATACGCAGTATTTT	CASSLRGGQRDTQYF
TRBJ2-3	-	TRBV6-2/TRBV6-3	-	TGTGCCAGCAGTTTCCCATGGGGGACTAGCACAGATACGCAGTATTTT	CASSFPWGTSTDTQYF
TRBJ2-3	few	TRBV12-3/TRBV12-4	TRBD2	TGTGCCAGCAGTCCCGGACTAGCGGGAGGGTTATATGGCACAGATACGCAGTATTTT	CASSPGLAGGLYGTDTQYF
TRBJ2-5	once	TRBV29-1	TRBD1	TGCAGCGTTGAAGATCTTCCAGGGGGCTTAGAGACCCAGTACTTC	CSVEDLPGGLETQYF
TRBJ1-4	-	TRBV7-6	TRBD1	TGTGCCAGCAGCTTAGAGGTCGGACCGGGACAGAGTAATGAAAAACTGTTTTTT	CASSLEVGPGQSNEKLFF
TRBJ1-2	many	TRBV7-9	-	TGTGCCAGCAGCTTTGGGGGCCCATATGGCTACACCTTC	CASSFGGPYGYTF
TRBJ2-2	few	TRBV29-1	TRBD1	TGCAGCGTTGAAAGGACAGGGGGAACCGGGGAGCTGTTTTTT	CSVERTGGTGELFF
TRBJ2-7	once	TRBV7-9	-	TGTGCCAGCAGCTTAGGAACACCCCCATTGGCAGAGCAGTACTTC	CASSLGTPPLAEQYF
TRBJ2-7	-	TRBV7-9	-	TGTGCCAGCAGCCGCGGCGACATCAGCTCCTACGAGCAGTACTTC	CASSRGDISSYEQYF
TRBJ2-5	-	TRBV12-3/TRBV12-4	-	TGTGCCAGCAGGGAGGGACAGATCCAAGAGACCCAGTACTTC	CASREGQIQETQYF
TRBJ2-1	few	TRBV5-4	-	TGTGCCAGCAGCTTGAGTGGCGGGGTCTACAATGAGCAGTTCTTC	CASSLSGGVYNEQFF
TRBJ1-4	-	TRBV7-9	TRBD1	TGTGCCAGCAGCTTTGGGGAGGTGTACAGGGGCGAAAAACTGTTTTTT	CASSFGEVYRGEKLFF